This TCR beta chain stems from a study of cytomegalovirus exposure and HLA in healthy donors. The study, taken as a whole, reports: Certain indistinguishable V segments, among them TRBV6-2 and TRBV6-3, were excluded.

On this clone itself: What it binds is unknown.

CDR1 is SQVTM and CDR2 is ANQGSEA in the germline V gene. This CDR3 comprises 13 residues. The ends were cut back, 4 bases at V and 7 bases at J, with 16 bases in the middle. In the PCR, 60 Vbeta and 13 Jbeta primers were used. TCRdb's copy holds only in-frame clones and misses some; the assay was immunoSEQ multiplex PCR. Among around 69,000 clones, less than 85% were seen once, and the ten largest hold roughly 9.7%. Sequences were obtained from PBMCs. The clonotype originates from a woman aged 50 to 60 in good health and CMV-seropositive. The chain has TRBV29-1 and TRBJ1-2; weak D call: TRBD1 (5 bases). The CDR3 coding sequence is TGCAGCGTTGCATCGCAGGGTAGTTCTGGCTACACCTTC. This gives the protein CSVASQGSSGYTF.